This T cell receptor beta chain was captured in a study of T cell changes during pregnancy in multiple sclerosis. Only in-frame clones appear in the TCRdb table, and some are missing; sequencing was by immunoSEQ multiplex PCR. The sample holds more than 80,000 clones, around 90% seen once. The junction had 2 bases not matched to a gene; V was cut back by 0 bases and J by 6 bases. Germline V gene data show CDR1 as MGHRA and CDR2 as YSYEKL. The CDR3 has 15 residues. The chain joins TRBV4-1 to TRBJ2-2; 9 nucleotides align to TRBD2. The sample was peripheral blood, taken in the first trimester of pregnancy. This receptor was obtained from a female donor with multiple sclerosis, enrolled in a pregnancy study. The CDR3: CASSQEASGAGELFF. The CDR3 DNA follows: TGCGCCAGCAGCCAAGAGGCTAGCGGGGCCGGGGAGCTGTTTTTT.